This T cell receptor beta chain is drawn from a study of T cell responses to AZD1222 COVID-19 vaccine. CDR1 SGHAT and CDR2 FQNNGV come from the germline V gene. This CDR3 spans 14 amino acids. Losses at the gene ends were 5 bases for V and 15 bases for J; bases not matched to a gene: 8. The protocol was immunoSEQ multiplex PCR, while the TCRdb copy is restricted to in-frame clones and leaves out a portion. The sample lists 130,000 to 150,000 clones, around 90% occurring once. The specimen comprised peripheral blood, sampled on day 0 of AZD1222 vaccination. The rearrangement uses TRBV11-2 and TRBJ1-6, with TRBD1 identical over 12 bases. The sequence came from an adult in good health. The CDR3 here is CASSTRDRGQRLHF. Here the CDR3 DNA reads TGTGCCAGCAGCACCCGGGACAGGGGGCAACGCCTCCACTTT.